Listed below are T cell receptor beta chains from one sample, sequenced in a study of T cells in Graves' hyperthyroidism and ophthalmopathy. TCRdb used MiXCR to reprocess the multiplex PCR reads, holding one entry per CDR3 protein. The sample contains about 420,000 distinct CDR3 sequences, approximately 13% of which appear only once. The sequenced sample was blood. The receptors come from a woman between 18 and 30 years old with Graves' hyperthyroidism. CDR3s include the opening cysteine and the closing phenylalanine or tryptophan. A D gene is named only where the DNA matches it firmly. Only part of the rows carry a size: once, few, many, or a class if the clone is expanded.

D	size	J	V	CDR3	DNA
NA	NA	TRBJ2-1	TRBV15	CATSRDPWGSEQFF	TGTGCCACCAGCAGAGATCCCTGGGGGAGTGAGCAGTTCTTC
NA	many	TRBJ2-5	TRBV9	CASSPPTGQETQYF	TGTGCCAGCAGCCCTCCGACAGGACAAGAGACCCAGTACTTC
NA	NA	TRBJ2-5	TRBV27	CASSLSGREETQYF	TGTGCCAGCAGTTTGTCGGGCAGGGAGGAGACCCAGTACTTC
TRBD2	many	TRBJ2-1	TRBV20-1	CSARGRGLAEYNEQFF	TGCAGTGCTAGAGGAAGGGGACTAGCGGAATACAATGAGCAGTTCTTC
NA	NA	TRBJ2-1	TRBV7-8	CASSLAIQAWQFF	TGTGCCAGCAGCTTAGCTATTCAGGCCTGGCAGTTCTTC
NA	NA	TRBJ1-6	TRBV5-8	CASSSTQHQSSYNSPLHF	TGTGCCAGCAGCTCCACTCAACACCAGAGCTCCTATAATTCACCCCTCCACTTT
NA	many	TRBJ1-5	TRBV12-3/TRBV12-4	CASSLVAGLNNQPQHF	TGTGCCAGCAGTTTAGTAGCTGGGTTAAACAATCAGCCCCAGCATTTT
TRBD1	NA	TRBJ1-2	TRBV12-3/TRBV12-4	CASGDGTGGNYGYTF	TGTGCCAGCGGCGACGGGACAGGCGGTAACTATGGCTACACCTTC
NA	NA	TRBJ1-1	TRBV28	CASTITRMNTEAFF	TGTGCCAGCACGATAACACGAATGAACACTGAAGCTTTCTTT
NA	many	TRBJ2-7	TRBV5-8	CASSFPQGNSYEQYF	TGTGCCAGCAGCTTTCCCCAGGGCAACTCCTACGAGCAGTACTTC
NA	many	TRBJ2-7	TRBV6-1	CASSPPGGPYEQYF	TGTGCCAGCAGTCCCCCCGGAGGCCCCTACGAGCAGTACTTC
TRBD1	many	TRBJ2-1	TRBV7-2	CASSFGTGVSEQFF	TGTGCCAGCAGCTTCGGGACAGGGGTGAGTGAGCAGTTCTTC
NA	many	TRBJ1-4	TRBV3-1	CASSHPGTVNEKLFF	TGTGCCAGCAGCCACCCCGGGACGGTCAATGAAAAACTGTTTTTT
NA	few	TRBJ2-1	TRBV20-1	CSAPRRSNEQFF	TGCAGTGCCCCCCGCCGGAGTAATGAGCAGTTCTTC
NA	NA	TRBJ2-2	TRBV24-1	CATTATGTTGELFF	TGTGCCACCACCGCGACAGGAACCACCGGGGAGCTGTTTTTT
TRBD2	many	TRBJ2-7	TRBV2	CASSEPSTGTSGINYEQYF	TGTGCCAGCAGTGAACCGAGCACCGGGACTAGCGGGATCAACTACGAGCAGTACTTC
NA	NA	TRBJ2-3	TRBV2	CASSFSVPTDTQYF	TGTGCCAGCAGTTTCTCGGTACCCACAGATACGCAGTATTTT
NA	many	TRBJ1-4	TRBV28	CASSFEGLEEKLFF	TGTGCCAGCAGTTTCGAGGGGCTAGAAGAAAAACTGTTTTTT
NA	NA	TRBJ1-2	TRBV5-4	CASGQDYGYTF	TGTGCCAGCGGGCAAGACTATGGCTACACCTTC
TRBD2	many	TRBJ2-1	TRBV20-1	CSARDPTRAGGNEQFF	TGCAGTGCTAGAGATCCCACACGAGCGGGGGGAAATGAGCAGTTCTTC
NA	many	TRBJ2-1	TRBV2	CASRYNEQFF	TGTGCCAGCAGGTACAATGAGCAGTTCTTC
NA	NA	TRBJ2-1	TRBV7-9	CASSLAAGADNEQFF	TGTGCCAGCAGCTTAGCGGCGGGGGCCGACAATGAGCAGTTCTTC
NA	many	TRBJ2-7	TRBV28	CASRGLSYEQYF	TGTGCCAGCAGGGGCCTCTCCTACGAGCAGTACTTC
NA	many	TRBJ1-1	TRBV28	CASSHRVGGVPEAFF	TGTGCCAGCAGTCACCGTGTGGGGGGCGTTCCTGAAGCTTTCTTT
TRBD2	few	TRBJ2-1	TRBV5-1	CASSYPTGTSGNNEQFF	TGCGCCAGCAGCTACCCGACCGGGACTAGCGGGAACAATGAGCAGTTCTTC
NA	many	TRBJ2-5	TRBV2	CASRRQPQETQYF	TGTGCCAGCAGGAGACAGCCGCAAGAGACCCAGTACTTC
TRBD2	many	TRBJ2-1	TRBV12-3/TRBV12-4	CASSVSGRNNEQFF	TGTGCCAGCAGTGTTAGCGGGAGGAACAATGAGCAGTTCTTC
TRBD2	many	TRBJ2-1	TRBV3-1	CASSQDLGLASNEQFF	TGTGCCAGCAGCCAAGATCTGGGACTAGCATCCAATGAGCAGTTCTTC
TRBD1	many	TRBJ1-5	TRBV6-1	CASRGHGTVPQPQHF	TGTGCCAGCAGAGGCCACGGGACAGTCCCTCAGCCCCAGCATTTT
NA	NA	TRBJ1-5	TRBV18	CASSPQHSNQPQHF	TGTGCCAGCTCACCGCAGCATAGCAATCAGCCCCAGCATTTT
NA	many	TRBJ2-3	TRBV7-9	CASSLEVSQAYPTDTQYF	TGTGCCAGCAGCTTAGAAGTTAGCCAGGCCTACCCCACAGATACGCAGTATTTT
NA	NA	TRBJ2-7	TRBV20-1	CSGRSGNYYEQYF	TGCAGTGGTAGGTCAGGGAATTACTACGAGCAGTACTTC
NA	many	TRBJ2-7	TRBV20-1	CSAREEEPYEQYF	TGCAGTGCTAGAGAAGAGGAACCCTACGAGCAGTACTTC
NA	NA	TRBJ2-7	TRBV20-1	CSANHPEQYF	TGCAGTGCTAACCACCCGGAGCAGTACTTC
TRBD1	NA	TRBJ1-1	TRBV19	CASGQGRVNTEAFF	TGTGCCAGTGGACAGGGTCGGGTGAACACTGAAGCTTTCTTT
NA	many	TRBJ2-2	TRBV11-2	CASSPQITGELFF	TGTGCCAGCAGCCCTCAAATCACCGGGGAGCTGTTTTTT
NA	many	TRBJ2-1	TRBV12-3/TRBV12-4	CASSLSPGSNNEQFF	TGTGCCAGCAGTTTAAGTCCCGGAAGTAACAATGAGCAGTTCTTC
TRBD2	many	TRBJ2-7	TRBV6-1	CASGGLAGVGAHEQYF	TGTGCCAGCGGGGGACTAGCGGGAGTCGGCGCACACGAGCAGTACTTC
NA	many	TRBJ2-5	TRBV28	CASSPGQSTETQYF	TGTGCCAGCAGTCCTGGACAGTCGACGGAGACCCAGTACTTC
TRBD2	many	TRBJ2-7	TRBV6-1	CASSPGTIGPYEQYF	TGTGCCAGCAGCCCCGGGACTATCGGCCCCTACGAGCAGTACTTC
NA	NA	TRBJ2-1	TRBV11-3	CASSLGVGPPYNEQFF	TGTGCCAGCAGCTTAGGCGTCGGGCCGCCCTACAATGAGCAGTTCTTC
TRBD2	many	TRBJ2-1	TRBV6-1	CASRGGLAHNEQFF	TGTGCCAGCAGAGGGGGACTAGCCCACAATGAGCAGTTCTTC
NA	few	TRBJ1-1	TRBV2	CAGRTGEGYTEAFF	TGTGCCGGCAGAACGGGCGAGGGGTACACTGAAGCTTTCTTT
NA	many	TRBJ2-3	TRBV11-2	CASSLELAKDTQYF	TGTGCCAGCAGCTTAGAGCTAGCTAAAGATACGCAGTATTTT
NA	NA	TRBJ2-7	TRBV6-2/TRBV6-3	CASSYDALHEQYF	TGTGCCAGCAGTTACGACGCGCTCCACGAGCAGTACTTC
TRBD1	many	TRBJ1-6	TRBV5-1	CASSRDRGSPLHF	TGCGCCAGCAGCCGGGACAGGGGTTCACCCCTCCACTTT
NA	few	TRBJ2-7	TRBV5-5	CASSETALTSYEQYF	TGTGCCAGCAGCGAGACGGCCTTAACCTCCTACGAGCAGTACTTC